These 9 T cell receptor beta chains were all obtained from the same sample, sequenced in a study of T cells expressing NK-cell markers. TCRdb re-called the 5' RACE reads and gives one entry per CDR3 protein, without DNA. The table gives some 390,000 distinct CDR3 sequences; the top ten clones make up about 11% of it. The sample taken for sequencing was blood T cells: a sorted CD56 or NKG2C T cell subset, CD4+ or CD8+ T cells, or bulk PBMC T cells (not recorded which). The receptors come from a woman aged 45-60 years in good health.

The rearrangement links TRBV5-1 to TRBJ2-7; TCRdb's assignment of TRBD2 cannot be checked, as there is no DNA. The CDR3 extends over 15 amino acids. Germline CDR1 and CDR2: SGHRS and YFSETQ. This CDR3 is CASRFPGTKTNEQYF.

The V gene is TRBV29-1, the J gene TRBJ2-7; TCRdb designates TRBD1, a call that cannot be tested without DNA. This CDR3 is built from 12 residues. The germline CDR1 and CDR2 sequences are SQVTM and ANQGSEA. This chain's CDR3 is CSASAGQYEQYF.

The rearrangement uses TRBV20-1 and TRBJ2-7. Germline lookup yields CDR1 DFQATT and CDR2 SNEGSKA (reference sequence). This CDR3 has 13 amino acids. This chain's CDR3 is CSATADRALEQYF.

The gene calls are TRBV20-1 and TRBJ2-7; TCRdb gives TRBD2 as the D gene, but with no DNA this cannot be confirmed. The CDR3 has 15 amino acids. The V gene's germline CDR1 is DFQATT and CDR2 SNEGSKA (reference sequence). This CDR3 reads CSARNRVAGGSEQYF.

The J gene is TRBJ2-1, the V gene TRBV20-1; the D call of TRBD1 rests on TCRdb alone, since no DNA is present to check it. The germline gives CDR1 DFQATT, CDR2 SNEGSKA (reference sequence). The CDR3 extends over 15 amino acids. This CDR3 is CSARDLPYPGDEQFF.

This chain links TRBV20-1 with TRBJ2-3; TCRdb proposes TRBD2, but this gene call is untestable without DNA. Germline V gives CDR1 DFQATT, CDR2 SNEGSKA (reference sequence). This CDR3 comprises 14 residues. The CDR3 sequence: CSARLVGDRDTQYF.

This CDR3 reads CASSDFTLYSTDTQYF. V and J are TRBV10-1 and TRBJ2-3. In germline, CDR1 is WNHNN, CDR2 SYGVQD (reference sequence). The CDR3 consists of 16 residues.

The rearrangement links TRBV5-6 to TRBJ2-3; without DNA, the TCRdb call of TRBD1 cannot be checked. The CDR3 sequence is 20 residues long. In germline, CDR1 is SGHDT, CDR2 YYEEEE. CDR3 residues: CASSFIFDRGGGDYTDTQYF.

The chain employs TRBV27 and TRBJ2-1; TCRdb names TRBD2, which stays unverified in the absence of DNA. From germline, CDR1 is MNHEY and CDR2 SMNVEV (reference sequence). The CDR3 runs 16 residues. The CDR3 spells CASSGFGLGSLHEQFF.